This TCR beta chain was sequenced for a study of T cell responses to AZD1222 COVID-19 vaccine. General study findings and limits: Recipients of two AZD1222 doses showed rising Spike-specific TCR breadth and depth. Clonal diversity was possibly underestimated, and the donors were mostly white British, with more females.

Germline lookup yields CDR1 LNHDA and CDR2 SQIVND (reference sequence). Trimming stripped 7 bases from V and 3 bases from J, with 27 bases between. The CDR3 sequence is 18 residues long. Notes on this clone: Its antigen is currently unknown.

Data came from immunoSEQ multiplex PCR; TCRdb stores just in-frame clones and leaves some out. The sample has fewer than 150,000 clones, about 88% seen once. The origin of this receptor is an adult who received the AZD1222 COVID-19 vaccine. Material: peripheral blood, obtained 28 days after the second AZD1222 dose. The rearrangement joins TRBV19 to TRBJ1-1; D remains ambiguous. Here the CDR3 reads CASNPFWAAGLADTEAFF. The DNA for the CDR3 is TGTGCCAGTAACCCCTTTTGGGCGGCCGGCTTAGCGGACACTGAAGCTTTCTTT. The full variable domain, completed using reference TRBV19 and TRBJ1-1, is DGGITQSPKYLFRKEGQNVTLSCEQNLNHDAMYWYRQDPGQGLRLIYYSQIVNDFQKGDIAEGYSVSREKKESFPLTVTSAQKNPTAFYLCASNPFWAAGLADTEAFFGQGTRLTVV.